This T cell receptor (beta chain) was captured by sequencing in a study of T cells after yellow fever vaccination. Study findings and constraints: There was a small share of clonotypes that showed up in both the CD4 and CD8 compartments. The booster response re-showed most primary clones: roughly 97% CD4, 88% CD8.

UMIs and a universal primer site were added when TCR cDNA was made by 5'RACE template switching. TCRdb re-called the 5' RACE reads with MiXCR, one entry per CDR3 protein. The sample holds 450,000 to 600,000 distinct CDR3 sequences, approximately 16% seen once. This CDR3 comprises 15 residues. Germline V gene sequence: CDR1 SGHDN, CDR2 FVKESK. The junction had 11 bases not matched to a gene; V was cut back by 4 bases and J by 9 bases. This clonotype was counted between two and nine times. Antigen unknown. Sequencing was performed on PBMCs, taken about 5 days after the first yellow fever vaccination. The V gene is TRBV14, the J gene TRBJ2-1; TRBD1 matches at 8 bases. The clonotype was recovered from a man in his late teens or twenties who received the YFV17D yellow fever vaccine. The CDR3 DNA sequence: TGTGCCAGCAGCCTCTATCGGACAGGGACCGGTGAGCAGTTCTTC. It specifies CASSLYRTGTGEQFF.